The following is a TCR beta chain sequence with its context. Its antigen is still unknown. The treatment here: roughly 11-day PBMC culture with coronavirus spike peptide pools or control peptides (ViraFEST assay). Approximately 1.8 million PBMCs per well were cultured with around 10 IU/ml IL-2 and about 10 ug/ml peptide pools. Cultures got half-medium changes with IL-2 on days 3 and 7. The data were obtained in a study of vaccination and CD4 T cells after COVID-19. An Oncomine TCR Beta short-read assay was used to sequence the DNA from cultured CD4+ T cells. A single record per CDR3 protein comes from TCRdb applying MiXCR to the PCR reads. The repertoire includes 9,500 to 10,000 distinct CDR3 sequences, more than 35% of them detected once, and about 16% sits in the top ten. General observations from the study: Convalescent patients displayed spike mono-reactivity in 304 of 307 vaccine-specific clones.

The source is a human donor who had recovered from COVID-19. The sample comprised CD4+ T cells from blood, cultured in vitro.

This chain's CDR3 is CASTQQALNTEAFF. CDR3 bases: TGTGCCAGCACCCAACAGGCCCTGAACACTGAAGCTTTCTTT. The rearrangement joins TRBV2 to TRBJ1-1; D is perhaps TRBD1 (5 bases). This CDR3 spans 14 amino acids. Germline V lookup: CDR1 SNHLY, CDR2 FYNNEI. Trimming cost V 7 bases and J 0 bases, with 12 bases left between them.